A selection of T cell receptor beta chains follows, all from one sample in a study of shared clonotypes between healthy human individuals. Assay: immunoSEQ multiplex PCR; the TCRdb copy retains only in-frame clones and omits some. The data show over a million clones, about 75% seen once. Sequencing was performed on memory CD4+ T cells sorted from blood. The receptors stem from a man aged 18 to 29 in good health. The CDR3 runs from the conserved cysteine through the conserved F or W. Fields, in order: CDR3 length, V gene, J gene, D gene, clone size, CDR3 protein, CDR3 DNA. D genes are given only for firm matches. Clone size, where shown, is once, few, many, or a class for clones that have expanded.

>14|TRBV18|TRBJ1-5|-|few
CATKGGGSNQPQHF
TGTGCCACCAAAGGGGGGGGAAGCAATCAGCCCCAGCATTTT
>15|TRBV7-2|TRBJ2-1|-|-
CASSLVGQSYNEQFF
TGTGCCAGCAGCTTGGTTGGACAGTCCTACAATGAGCAGTTCTTC
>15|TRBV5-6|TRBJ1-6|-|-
CASSLGSPSNSPLHF
TGTGCCAGCAGCCTCGGGTCCCCTAGTAATTCACCCCTCCACTTT
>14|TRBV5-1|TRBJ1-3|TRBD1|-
CASSSGQGLSGEYF
TGCGCCAGCAGCTCGGGACAGGGGTTGTCGGGGGAGTATTTT
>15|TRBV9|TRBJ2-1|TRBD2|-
CASSITAGGYNEQFF
TGTGCCAGCAGCATAACAGCGGGAGGGTACAATGAGCAGTTCTTC
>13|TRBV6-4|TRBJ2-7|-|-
CASVRQFHYEQYF
TGTGCCAGCGTCAGACAATTTCACTACGAGCAGTACTTC
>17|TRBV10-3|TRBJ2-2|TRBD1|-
CAISDPPDRGDTGELFF
TGTGCCATCAGTGACCCACCGGACAGGGGAGACACCGGGGAGCTGTTTTTT
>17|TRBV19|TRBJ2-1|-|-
CASSTGQSMLGGNEQFF
TGTGCCAGTAGTACCGGACAGAGTATGCTAGGAGGCAATGAGCAGTTCTTC
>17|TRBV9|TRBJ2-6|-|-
CASSPRTGNSGANVLTF
TGTGCCAGCAGCCCCCGCACTGGGAACTCTGGGGCCAACGTCCTGACTTTC
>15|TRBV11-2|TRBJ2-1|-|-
CASSPVGSPFSEQFF
TGTGCCAGCAGCCCCGTGGGCTCCCCATTCAGTGAGCAGTTCTTC
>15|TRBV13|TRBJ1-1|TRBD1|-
CASCPRQGVNTEAFF
TGTGCCAGCTGCCCCCGACAGGGGGTAAACACTGAAGCTTTCTTT
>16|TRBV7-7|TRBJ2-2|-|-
CASRPGDWPGTGELFF
TGTGCTAGCAGACCCGGTGACTGGCCGGGCACCGGGGAGCTGTTTTTT
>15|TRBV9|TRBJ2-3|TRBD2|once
CASSVDLAGGMTQYF
TGTGCCAGCAGCGTAGATCTAGCGGGGGGTATGACGCAGTATTTT
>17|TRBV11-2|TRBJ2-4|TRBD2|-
CASSLAIYSSGKNIQYF
TGTGCCAGCAGCTTAGCCATATATTCTAGCGGCAAAAACATTCAGTACTTC
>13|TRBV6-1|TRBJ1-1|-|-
CASTWGGDTEAFF
TGTGCCAGCACTTGGGGAGGGGACACTGAAGCTTTCTTT
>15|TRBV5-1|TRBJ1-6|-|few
CASSRDTTDNSPLHF
TGCGCCAGCAGCAGGGACACGACCGATAATTCACCCCTCCACTTT
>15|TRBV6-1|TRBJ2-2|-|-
CASSATGWNTGELFF
TGTGCCAGCAGTGCCACAGGGTGGAACACCGGGGAGCTGTTTTTT
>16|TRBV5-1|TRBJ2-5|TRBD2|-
CASSLGTSGGKETQYF
TGCGCCAGCAGCTTGGGGACCAGCGGGGGGAAAGAGACCCAGTACTTC
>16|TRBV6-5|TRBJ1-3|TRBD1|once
CASSYSPGGIGNTIYF
TGTGCCAGCAGTTACTCTCCAGGGGGCATTGGAAACACCATATATTTT
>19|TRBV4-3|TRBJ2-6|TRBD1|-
CASSQDPTGYSLGANVLTF
TGCGCCAGCAGCCAAGATCCGACAGGGTACTCGTTAGGGGCCAACGTCCTGACTTTC
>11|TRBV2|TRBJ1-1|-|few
CASERGAEAFF
TGTGCCAGCGAGAGAGGGGCTGAAGCTTTCTTT
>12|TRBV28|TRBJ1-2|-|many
CASSLPGIGYTF
TGTGCCAGCAGTTTACCGGGAATCGGCTACACCTTC
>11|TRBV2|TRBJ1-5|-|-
CASRYSQPQHF
TGTGCCAGCAGGTACAGCCAGCCCCAGCATTTT
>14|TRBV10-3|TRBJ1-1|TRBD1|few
CAISGQGVNTEAFF
TGTGCCATCAGTGGACAGGGAGTGAACACTGAAGCTTTCTTT
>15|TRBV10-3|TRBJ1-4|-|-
CAISESGATNEKLFF
TGTGCCATCAGTGAGTCAGGGGCAACTAATGAAAAACTGTTTTTT
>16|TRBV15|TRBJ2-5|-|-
CATSRQTGTPQETQYF
TGTGCCACCAGCAGACAAACCGGGACACCCCAAGAGACCCAGTACTTC
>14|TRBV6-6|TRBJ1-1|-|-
CASSYLGGNTEAFF
TGTGCCAGCAGTTACTTGGGGGGGAACACTGAAGCTTTCTTT
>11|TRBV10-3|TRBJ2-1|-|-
CAIRAGNEQFF
TGTGCCATCAGGGCCGGGAATGAGCAGTTCTTC
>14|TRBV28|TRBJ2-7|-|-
CASSFWGRPYEQYF
TGTGCCAGCAGTTTTTGGGGGCGCCCCTACGAGCAGTACTTC
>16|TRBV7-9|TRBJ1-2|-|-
CASSLITGPVNYGYTF
TGTGCCAGCAGCTTAATAACGGGACCGGTTAACTATGGCTACACCTTC
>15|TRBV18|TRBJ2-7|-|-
CASSPIERSSYEQYF
TGTGCCAGCTCACCTATAGAACGGTCCTCCTACGAGCAGTACTTC
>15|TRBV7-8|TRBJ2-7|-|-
CASSLVTGSSYEQYF
TGTGCCAGCAGCTTGGTGACGGGGAGCTCCTACGAGCAGTACTTC
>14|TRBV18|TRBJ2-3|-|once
CASSPSPPTDTQYF
TGTGCCAGCTCACCCTCACCCCCCACAGATACGCAGTATTTT
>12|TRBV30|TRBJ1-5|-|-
CAWSDRNQPQHF
TGTGCCTGGAGTGACAGGAATCAGCCCCAGCATTTT
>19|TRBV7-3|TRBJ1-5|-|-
CASSLLTSVPDRSNQPQHF
TGTGCCAGCAGCTTATTGACATCCGTGCCAGACAGGAGCAATCAGCCCCAGCATTTT
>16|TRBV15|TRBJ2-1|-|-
CATSRGEWVGENEQFF
TGTGCCACCAGCAGAGGGGAATGGGTAGGGGAGAATGAGCAGTTCTTC
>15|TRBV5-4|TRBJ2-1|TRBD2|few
CASSLRLAGYNEQFF
TGTGCCAGCAGCTTAAGACTAGCGGGGTACAATGAGCAGTTCTTC
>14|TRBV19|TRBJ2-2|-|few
CASSPTPNTGELFF
TGTGCTTCCTCCCCGACTCCTAACACCGGGGAGCTGTTTTTT
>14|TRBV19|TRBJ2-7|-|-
CASSRMTGSYEQYF
TGTGCCAGTAGTAGGATGACAGGCTCCTACGAGCAGTACTTC
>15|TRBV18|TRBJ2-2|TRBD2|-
CASSPPSGTTGELFF
TGTGCCAGCTCACCACCTAGCGGGACCACCGGGGAGCTGTTTTTT
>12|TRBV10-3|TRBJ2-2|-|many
CAISLVDGELFF
TGTGCCATCAGCCTCGTTGACGGGGAGCTGTTTTTT
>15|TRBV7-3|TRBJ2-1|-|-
CASSLSRSSYNEQFF
TGTGCCAGCAGCTTAAGCAGGAGCTCCTACAATGAGCAGTTCTTC
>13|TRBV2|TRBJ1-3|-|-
CASRKDGENTIYF
TGTGCCAGCAGAAAGGACGGGGAAAACACCATATATTTT
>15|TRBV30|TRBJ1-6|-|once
CAWSDPSVYNSPLHF
TGTGCCTGGAGTGACCCGTCCGTGTATAATTCACCCCTCCACTTT